The rows below give T cell receptor beta chains drawn from one sample of a study of OX40 agonist ivuxolimab in advanced cancers. The method was immunoSEQ multiplex PCR; TCRdb's version includes in-frame clones alone and lacks a portion of them. The top ten hold approximately 0.65% of the sample, which has about 76,000 clones, roughly 85% seen once. This specimen was CD4+ or CD8+ T cells sorted from blood, taken in a trial of the OX40 agonist ivuxolimab. These receptors originate from an adult with an advanced solid tumor such as melanoma, head and neck, liver or kidney cancer. The CDR3 runs from the conserved cysteine through the conserved F or W. The D gene is left open where the match is weak. Clone size is not always given. Where it is, it says once, few, many or a class for expanded clones.

DNA: TGCAGTGCTTCTTATCCAGGAGGCTACACCTTC; CDR3: CSASYPGGYTF; D: .; size: .; V: TRBV20-1; J: TRBJ1-2
DNA: TGCGCCAGCACGACAGGCAACGCTGAAGCTTTCTTT; CDR3: CASTTGNAEAFF; D: .; size: .; V: TRBV10-2; J: TRBJ1-1
DNA: TGTGCCAGCAGTTACGAGATAAATTCACCCCTCCACTTT; CDR3: CASSYEINSPLHF; D: .; size: .; V: TRBV6-5; J: TRBJ1-6
DNA: TGTGCCAGCAGCTCCAGGGATACGCAGTATTTT; CDR3: CASSSRDTQYF; D: .; size: .; V: TRBV5-4; J: TRBJ2-3
DNA: TGTGCCAGCAGCCCCGGCCCCATCTATCAGCCCCAGCATTTT; CDR3: CASSPGPIYQPQHF; D: .; size: .; V: TRBV7-2; J: TRBJ1-5
DNA: TGTGCCAGCACCACCGACCGGTACTCCTACGAGCAGTACTTC; CDR3: CASTTDRYSYEQYF; D: .; size: .; V: TRBV6-5; J: TRBJ2-7
DNA: TGTGCCAGTTCCCCCCCACGGCATTCGCTTGGTGGCTACACCTTC; CDR3: CASSPPRHSLGGYTF; D: .; size: .; V: TRBV19; J: TRBJ1-2
DNA: TGTGCCAGCAGCTCGAGGATGGGCCAGCGGGGGACCTCTAGCACAGATACGCAGTATTTT; CDR3: CASSSRMGQRGTSSTDTQYF; D: TRBD2; size: .; V: TRBV27; J: TRBJ2-3
DNA: TGCGCCAGCAGCTCGGGACAGCAAATCTTATACGAGCAGTACTTC; CDR3: CASSSGQQILYEQYF; D: TRBD1; size: .; V: TRBV5-1; J: TRBJ2-7
DNA: TGTGCCAGCAGCTGGGGCGGCCAGGCCAACGTCCTGACTTTC; CDR3: CASSWGGQANVLTF; D: .; size: .; V: TRBV7-2; J: TRBJ2-6
DNA: TGTGCCAGCAGTGGTTTCGGCTGGGAAATTGCCGATCAGCCCCAGCATTTT; CDR3: CASSGFGWEIADQPQHF; D: .; size: .; V: TRBV6-1; J: TRBJ1-5
DNA: TGCGCCAGCAAAATGCAGGGGGTTATGAACACTGAAGCTTTCTTT; CDR3: CASKMQGVMNTEAFF; D: TRBD1; size: .; V: TRBV5-1; J: TRBJ1-1
DNA: TGTGCCAGCAGCCTGGACAGGCTCACCGGGGAGCTGTTTTTT; CDR3: CASSLDRLTGELFF; D: TRBD1; size: .; V: TRBV9; J: TRBJ2-2
DNA: TGCAGCGTTCAGGGAGGGATTTCAGATACGCAGTATTTT; CDR3: CSVQGGISDTQYF; D: TRBD2; size: .; V: TRBV29-1; J: TRBJ2-3
DNA: TGTGCCAGCAGCCCTCGAGGGCGGGGAGACAATGAGCAGTTCTTC; CDR3: CASSPRGRGDNEQFF; D: .; size: .; V: TRBV4-2; J: TRBJ2-1
DNA: TGTGCCAGCAGTGACGTGTCCTCCTACGAGCAGTACTTC; CDR3: CASSDVSSYEQYF; D: .; size: few; V: TRBV2; J: TRBJ2-7
DNA: TGTGCCAGCAGCCAAGAGGGAGGTAGCGGGGGGGACACAGATACGCAGTATTTT; CDR3: CASSQEGGSGGDTDTQYF; D: TRBD2; size: .; V: TRBV4-2; J: TRBJ2-3
DNA: TGTGCCAGCAGCATGGGTCTCTATGGCTACACCTTC; CDR3: CASSMGLYGYTF; D: .; size: .; V: TRBV7-2; J: TRBJ1-2
DNA: TGTGCCAGCAGGGACAGCTCTGGAAACACCATATATTTT; CDR3: CASRDSSGNTIYF; D: .; size: .; V: TRBV2; J: TRBJ1-3
DNA: TGTGCCAGCAGCTTAGTTCTGGGTTCCTACGAGCAGTACTTC; CDR3: CASSLVLGSYEQYF; D: .; size: .; V: TRBV7-2; J: TRBJ2-7
DNA: TGTGCCAGTAGTGGAGTCCTAGCACAGGGCCAAGAGACCCAGTACTTC; CDR3: CASSGVLAQGQETQYF; D: .; size: few; V: TRBV19; J: TRBJ2-5
DNA: TGTGCCACCACCTCCGGGACAGTGAACACCGGGGAGCTGTTTTTT; CDR3: CATTSGTVNTGELFF; D: TRBD1; size: .; V: TRBV15; J: TRBJ2-2
DNA: TGTGCCAGCAGCTTAGCAAACGGGGGCGCAGATACGCAGTATTTT; CDR3: CASSLANGGADTQYF; D: .; size: .; V: TRBV7-9; J: TRBJ2-3
DNA: TGTGCCTGGGCCCGGGGCAGGATTAATGAAAAACTGTTTTTT; CDR3: CAWARGRINEKLFF; D: .; size: once; V: TRBV30; J: TRBJ1-4
DNA: TGTGCCAGCAGGCCGGGCAGGGTTGGAGATACGCAGTATTTT; CDR3: CASRPGRVGDTQYF; D: .; size: .; V: TRBV7-2; J: TRBJ2-3
DNA: TGTGCCAGCAGCCTCGGGACTAGCGGGGGGGTGGATACGCAGTATTTT; CDR3: CASSLGTSGGVDTQYF; D: TRBD2; size: .; V: TRBV5-4; J: TRBJ2-3
DNA: TGTGCCAGCAGTAACCCGGAGCAGTACCAAGAGACCCAGTACTTC; CDR3: CASSNPEQYQETQYF; D: .; size: .; V: TRBV28; J: TRBJ2-5
DNA: TGTGCCAGCAGACCGGACAGTAACGGTGGCTACACCTTC; CDR3: CASRPDSNGGYTF; D: .; size: .; V: TRBV7-2; J: TRBJ1-2
DNA: TGTGCCAGCAGCTCCGGGACAGGGGGGTACGAGCAGTACTTC; CDR3: CASSSGTGGYEQYF; D: TRBD1; size: .; V: TRBV7-6; J: TRBJ2-7
DNA: TGTGCCAGCAGCTCCGGGACCCTCGGAAGCGACGAGCAGTACTTC; CDR3: CASSSGTLGSDEQYF; D: .; size: .; V: TRBV7-3; J: TRBJ2-7
DNA: TGTGCCAGCAGCCCCCGGGTTAGGGGACGCCAAGAGACCCAGTACTTC; CDR3: CASSPRVRGRQETQYF; D: .; size: .; V: TRBV9; J: TRBJ2-5
DNA: TGCACCAGCAGCCGCCGGGACGGCACGTACGAGCAGTACTTC; CDR3: CTSSRRDGTYEQYF; D: .; size: .; V: TRBV1; J: TRBJ2-7
DNA: TGTGCCAGCAGTTCCACGATATCAGAGACCCAGTACTTC; CDR3: CASSSTISETQYF; D: .; size: .; V: TRBV5-5; J: TRBJ2-5
DNA: TGTGCCAGCACCATCGCGGGACAGGGACGCGGCTACACCTTC; CDR3: CASTIAGQGRGYTF; D: TRBD1; size: few; V: TRBV5-5; J: TRBJ1-2
DNA: TGTGCCTGGAGTAGACCAAGGGACAGTGGACCCCTCCACTTT; CDR3: CAWSRPRDSGPLHF; D: TRBD1; size: .; V: TRBV30; J: TRBJ1-6